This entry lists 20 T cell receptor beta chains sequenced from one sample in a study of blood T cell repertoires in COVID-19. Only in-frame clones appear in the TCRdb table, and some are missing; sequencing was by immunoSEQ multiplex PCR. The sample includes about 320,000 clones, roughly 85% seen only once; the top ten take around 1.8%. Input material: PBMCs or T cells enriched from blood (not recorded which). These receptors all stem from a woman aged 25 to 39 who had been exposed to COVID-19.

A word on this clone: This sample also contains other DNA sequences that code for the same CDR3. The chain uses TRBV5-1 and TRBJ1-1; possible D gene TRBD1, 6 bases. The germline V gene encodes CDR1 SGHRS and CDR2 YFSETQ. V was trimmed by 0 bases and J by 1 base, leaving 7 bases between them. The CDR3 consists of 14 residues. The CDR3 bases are TGCGCCAGCAGCTTGGCACAGGGGAACACTGAAGCTTTCTTT. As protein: CASSLAQGNTEAFF.

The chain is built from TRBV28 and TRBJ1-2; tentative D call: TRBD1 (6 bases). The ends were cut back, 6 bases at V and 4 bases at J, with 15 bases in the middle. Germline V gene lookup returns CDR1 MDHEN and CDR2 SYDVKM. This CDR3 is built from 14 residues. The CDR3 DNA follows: TGTGCCAGCAGAATCGGACAGTACGGCTATGGCTACACCTTC. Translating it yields CASRIGQYGYGYTF.

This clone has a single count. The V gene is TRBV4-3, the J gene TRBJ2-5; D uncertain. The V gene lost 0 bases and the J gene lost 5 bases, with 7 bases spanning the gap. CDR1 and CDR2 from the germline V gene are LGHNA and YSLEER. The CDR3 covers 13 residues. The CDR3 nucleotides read TGCGCCAGCAGCCAAGATCGGTCGGAGACCCAGTACTTC. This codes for CASSQDRSETQYF.

The CDR3 spells CASSSGMNTEAFF. The DNA for the CDR3 is TGTGCCAGCAGTTCCGGGATGAACACTGAAGCTTTCTTT. V gene TRBV7-3 combines with J gene TRBJ1-1; D call uncertain. In germline, CDR1 is SGHTA, CDR2 FQGTGA. CDR3 length equals 13 residues. The ends were cut back, 6 bases at V and 0 bases at J, with 8 bases in the middle.

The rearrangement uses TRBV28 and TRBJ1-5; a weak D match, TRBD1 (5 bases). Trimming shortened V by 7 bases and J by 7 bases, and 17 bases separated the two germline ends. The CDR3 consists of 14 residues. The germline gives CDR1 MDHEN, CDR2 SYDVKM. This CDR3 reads CASTLGVSEQPQHF. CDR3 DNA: TGTGCCAGCACCCTAGGGGTATCAGAGCAGCCCCAGCATTTT.

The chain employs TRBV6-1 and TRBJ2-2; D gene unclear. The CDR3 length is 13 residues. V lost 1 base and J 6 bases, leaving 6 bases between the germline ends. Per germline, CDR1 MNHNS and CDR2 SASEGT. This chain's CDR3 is CASSEGTSGELFF. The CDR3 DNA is TGTGCCAGCAGTGAAGGTACTTCCGGGGAGCTGTTTTTT.

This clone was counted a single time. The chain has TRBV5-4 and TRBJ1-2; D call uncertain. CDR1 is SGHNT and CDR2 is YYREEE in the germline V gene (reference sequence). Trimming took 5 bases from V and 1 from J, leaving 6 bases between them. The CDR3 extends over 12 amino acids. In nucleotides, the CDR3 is TGTGCCAGCAGTCAAATTAACTATGGCTACACCTTC. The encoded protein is CASSQINYGYTF.

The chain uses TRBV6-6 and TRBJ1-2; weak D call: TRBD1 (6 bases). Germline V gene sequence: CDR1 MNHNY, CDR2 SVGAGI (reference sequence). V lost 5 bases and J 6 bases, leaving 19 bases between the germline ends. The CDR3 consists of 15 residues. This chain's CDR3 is CASSQTTGYRNGYTF. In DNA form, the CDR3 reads TGTGCCAGCAGTCAAACCACAGGGTATAGGAATGGCTACACCTTC.

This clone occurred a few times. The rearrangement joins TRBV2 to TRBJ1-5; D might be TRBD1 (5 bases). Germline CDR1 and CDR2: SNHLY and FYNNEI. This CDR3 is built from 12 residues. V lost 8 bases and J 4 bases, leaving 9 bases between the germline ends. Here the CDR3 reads CASGGDNQPQHF. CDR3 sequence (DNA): TGTGCCAGCGGAGGGGATAATCAGCCCCAGCATTTT. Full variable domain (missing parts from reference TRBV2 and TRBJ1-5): EPEVTQTPSHQVTQMGQEVILRCVPISNHLYFYWYRQILGQKVEFLVSFYNNEISEKSEIFDDQFSVERPDGSNFTLKIRSTKLEDSAMYFCASGGDNQPQHFGDGTRLSIL.

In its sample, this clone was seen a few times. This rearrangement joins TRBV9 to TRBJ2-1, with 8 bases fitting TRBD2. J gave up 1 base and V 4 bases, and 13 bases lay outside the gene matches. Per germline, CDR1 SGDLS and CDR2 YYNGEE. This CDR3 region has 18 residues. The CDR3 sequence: CASSLPREDAGSYNEQFF. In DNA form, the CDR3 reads TGTGCCAGCAGCCTCCCGCGGGAGGACGCTGGGTCCTACAATGAGCAGTTCTTC.

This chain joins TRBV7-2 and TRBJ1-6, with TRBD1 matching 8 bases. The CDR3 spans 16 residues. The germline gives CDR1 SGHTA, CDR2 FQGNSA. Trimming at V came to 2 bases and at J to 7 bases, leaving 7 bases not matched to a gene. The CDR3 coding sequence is TGTGCCAGCAGCTTATCGGCAGGGGGCAAAAATTCACCCCTCCACTTT. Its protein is CASSLSAGGKNSPLHF.

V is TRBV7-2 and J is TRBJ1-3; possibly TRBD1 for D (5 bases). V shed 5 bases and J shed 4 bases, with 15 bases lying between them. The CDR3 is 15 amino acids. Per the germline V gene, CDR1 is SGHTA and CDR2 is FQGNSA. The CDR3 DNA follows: TGTGCCAGCAGCCCTATCTCTGGGGCAGGAAACACCATATATTTT. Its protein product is CASSPISGAGNTIYF.

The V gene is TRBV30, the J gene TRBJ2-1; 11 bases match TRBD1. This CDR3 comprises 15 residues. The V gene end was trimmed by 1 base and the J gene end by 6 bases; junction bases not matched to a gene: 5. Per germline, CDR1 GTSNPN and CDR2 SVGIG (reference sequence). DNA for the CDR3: TGTGCCTGGAGTGAAGGGACAGGGGGAGGCAATGAGCAGTTCTTC. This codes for CAWSEGTGGGNEQFF.

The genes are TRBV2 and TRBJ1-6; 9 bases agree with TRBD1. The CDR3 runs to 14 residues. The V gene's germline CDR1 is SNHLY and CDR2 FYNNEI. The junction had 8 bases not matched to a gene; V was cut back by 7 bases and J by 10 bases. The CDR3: CASKRTGDSSPLHF. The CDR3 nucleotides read TGTGCCAGCAAGAGGACAGGGGATAGCTCACCCCTCCACTTT.

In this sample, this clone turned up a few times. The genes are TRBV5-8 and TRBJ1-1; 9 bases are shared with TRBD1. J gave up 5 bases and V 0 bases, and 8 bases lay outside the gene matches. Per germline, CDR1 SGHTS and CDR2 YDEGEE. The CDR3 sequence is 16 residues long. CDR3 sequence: CASSLETGGSETEAFF. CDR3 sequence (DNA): TGTGCCAGCAGCTTGGAGACAGGGGGATCGGAGACTGAAGCTTTCTTT.

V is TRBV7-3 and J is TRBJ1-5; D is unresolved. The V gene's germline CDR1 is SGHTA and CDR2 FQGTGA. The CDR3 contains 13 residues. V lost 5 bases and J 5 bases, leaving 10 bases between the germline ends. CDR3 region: CASSPNTDQPQHF. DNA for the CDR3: TGTGCCAGCAGCCCTAACACAGATCAGCCCCAGCATTTT.

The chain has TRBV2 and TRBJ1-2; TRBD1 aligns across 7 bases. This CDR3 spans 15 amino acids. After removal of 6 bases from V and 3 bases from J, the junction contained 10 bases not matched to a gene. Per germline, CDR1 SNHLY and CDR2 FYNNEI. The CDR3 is CASSGRQGFDYGYTF. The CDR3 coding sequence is TGTGCCAGCAGCGGTAGACAGGGTTTCGACTATGGCTACACCTTC. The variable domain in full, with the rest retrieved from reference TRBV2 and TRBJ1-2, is EPEVTQTPSHQVTQMGQEVILRCVPISNHLYFYWYRQILGQKVEFLVSFYNNEISEKSEIFDDQFSVERPDGSNFTLKIRSTKLEDSAMYFCASSGRQGFDYGYTFGSGTRLTVV.

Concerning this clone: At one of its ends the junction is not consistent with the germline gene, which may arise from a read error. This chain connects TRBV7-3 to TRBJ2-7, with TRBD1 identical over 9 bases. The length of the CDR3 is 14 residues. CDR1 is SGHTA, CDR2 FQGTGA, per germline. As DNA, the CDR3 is TGTGCCAGCAGCCTAACCGGGACAGGGCGCGAGCAGTACTTC. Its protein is CASSLTGTGREQYF.

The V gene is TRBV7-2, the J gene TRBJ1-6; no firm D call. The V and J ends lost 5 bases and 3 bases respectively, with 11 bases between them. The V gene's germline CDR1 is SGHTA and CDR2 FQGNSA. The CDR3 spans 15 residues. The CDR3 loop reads CASSPDIGYNSPLHF. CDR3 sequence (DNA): TGTGCCAGCAGCCCAGACATTGGCTATAATTCACCCCTCCACTTT.

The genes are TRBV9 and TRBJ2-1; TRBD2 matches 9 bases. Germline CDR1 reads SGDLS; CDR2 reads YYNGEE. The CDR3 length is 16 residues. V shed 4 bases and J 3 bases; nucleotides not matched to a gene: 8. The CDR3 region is CASSINSGGRYNEQFF. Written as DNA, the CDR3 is TGTGCCAGCAGCATAAATAGCGGGGGCCGCTACAATGAGCAGTTCTTC.